This TCR beta chain came from a study of T cell changes during pregnancy in multiple sclerosis. The CDR3 runs to 14 residues. Germline lookup yields CDR1 SGHTA and CDR2 FQGNSA. Trimming took off 5 bases at V and 5 bases at J, with 15 bases between the two ends. The data were produced by immunoSEQ multiplex PCR, yet TCRdb's version contains in-frame clones alone and is incomplete. This sample carries nearly 110,000 clones, just under 95% of them seen once, and the ten largest clones take roughly 0.78%. The sequences come from peripheral blood, collected in the third trimester of pregnancy. The sequence derives from a female donor in good health, enrolled as a control in a pregnancy study. The chain carries TRBV7-2 and TRBJ2-5; possibly TRBD1 for D (5 bases). In DNA form, the CDR3 reads TGTGCCAGCAGCCCAGGGCCGATGTGGGAGACCCAGTACTTC. It specifies CASSPGPMWETQYF.